This T cell receptor beta chain was sequenced for a study of cytomegalovirus exposure and HLA in healthy donors. For the study at large: As released early, the data held 80 million to 90 million unique TCRs from HLA-typed donors.

Germline CDR1 is SGHTA and CDR2 is FQGNSA. The length of the CDR3 is 18 residues. V lost 4 bases and J 1 base, leaving 22 bases between the germline ends. This clone was observed a handful of times. As yet, its antigen is unknown. Study-level results: At a 0.05 false discovery rate, a later analysis found around 15,000 TCR beta sequences to be associated with HLA alleles. Researchers had no immune exposure information except CMV serostatus available. The study recorded 164 TCR beta chains that were cytomegalovirus-associated.

Vbeta (60) and Jbeta (13) primers were used in the PCR. Using immunoSEQ multiplex PCR, the repertoire was profiled, and TCRdb retains in-frame clones only, with some absent. The table shows 160,000 or so clones, with approximately 80% occurring only once. Sequenced material: PBMCs. The chain recombines TRBV7-2 with TRBJ1-1; a weak D match, TRBD1 (5 bases). This clonotype was sampled from a man between 18 and 35 years old in good health and CMV-seropositive. CDR3 sequence reads: CASSWGVGSTTWNTEAFF. The CDR3 coding sequence is TGTGCCAGCAGCTGGGGGGTTGGGAGTACAACTTGGAACACTGAAGCTTTCTTT.